The rows below give T cell receptor beta chains drawn from one sample of a study of OX40 agonist ivuxolimab in advanced cancers. Assay: immunoSEQ multiplex PCR; the TCRdb copy retains only in-frame clones and omits some. The repertoire holds roughly 45,000 clones, with roughly 85% as singletons. The input for sequencing was CD4+ or CD8+ T cells sorted from blood, taken in a trial of the OX40 agonist ivuxolimab. Every receptor here comes from an adult with an advanced solid tumor such as melanoma, head and neck, liver or kidney cancer. The CDR3 runs from the conserved cysteine through the conserved F or W. D genes are given only for firm matches. Some rows mark clone size as missing; the rest say once, few, many or name a class of expanded clone.

D gene: NA; clone size: NA; V gene: TRBV6-1; J gene: TRBJ2-5; CDR3 DNA: TGTGCCAGCAGTGAAGGGTACGGGGGCTTCGACTATGCGTCTCGTGGGAGGGAGACCCAGTACTTC; CDR3 protein: CASSEGYGGFDYASRGRETQYF
D gene: NA; clone size: NA; V gene: TRBV7-6; J gene: TRBJ1-5; CDR3 DNA: TGTGCCAGCAGCTTAAATAGCAATCAGCCCCAGCATTTT; CDR3 protein: CASSLNSNQPQHF
D gene: NA; clone size: NA; V gene: TRBV27; J gene: TRBJ1-6; CDR3 DNA: TGTGCCAGCAGTTTCGCGGGGAGTGGTAATTCACCCCTCCACTTT; CDR3 protein: CASSFAGSGNSPLHF
D gene: TRBD1; clone size: NA; V gene: TRBV28; J gene: TRBJ1-4; CDR3 DNA: TGTGCCAGCAGTCGGGACAGTTCAACTAATGAAAAACTGTTTTTT; CDR3 protein: CASSRDSSTNEKLFF
D gene: NA; clone size: NA; V gene: TRBV28; J gene: TRBJ1-1; CDR3 DNA: TGTGCCAGCAGTTTAAGTACCAACACTGAAGCTTTCTTT; CDR3 protein: CASSLSTNTEAFF
D gene: NA; clone size: NA; V gene: TRBV10-3; J gene: TRBJ1-1; CDR3 DNA: TGTGCCATCATGGGCGCGATGAACACTGAAGCTTTCTTT; CDR3 protein: CAIMGAMNTEAFF
D gene: TRBD1; clone size: NA; V gene: TRBV2; J gene: TRBJ2-1; CDR3 DNA: TGTGCCAGCAGTCGGGGTGGACAGGGATACAATGAGCAGTTCTTC; CDR3 protein: CASSRGGQGYNEQFF
D gene: NA; clone size: NA; V gene: TRBV10-2; J gene: TRBJ2-5; CDR3 DNA: TGCGCCAGCAGTGAGTCTCTGGAGGCCCCCTTAGACGTGACCCAGTACTTC; CDR3 protein: CASSESLEAPLDVTQYF
D gene: NA; clone size: NA; V gene: TRBV7-9; J gene: TRBJ2-1; CDR3 DNA: TGTGCCAGCAGCTTAGAGGAATACAATGAGCAGTTCTTC; CDR3 protein: CASSLEEYNEQFF
D gene: NA; clone size: NA; V gene: TRBV6-5; J gene: TRBJ1-1; CDR3 DNA: TGTGCCAGCAGTTACGAAGCATATGGTGAAGCTTTCTTT; CDR3 protein: CASSYEAYGEAFF
D gene: TRBD1; clone size: NA; V gene: TRBV27; J gene: TRBJ1-5; CDR3 DNA: TGTGCCAGCAGTTCCACAGGGGGAACGAATCAGCCCCAGCATTTT; CDR3 protein: CASSSTGGTNQPQHF
D gene: NA; clone size: NA; V gene: TRBV11-2; J gene: TRBJ2-2; CDR3 DNA: TGTGCCAGCAGCTTAGGGGCCGGGGAGCTGTTTTTT; CDR3 protein: CASSLGAGELFF
D gene: TRBD2; clone size: once; V gene: TRBV4-1; J gene: TRBJ2-4; CDR3 DNA: TGCGCCAGCAGCCAAGATCCTAGCGGGGGCGTGGGGAACATTCAGTACTTC; CDR3 protein: CASSQDPSGGVGNIQYF
D gene: NA; clone size: once; V gene: TRBV7-9; J gene: TRBJ2-5; CDR3 DNA: TGTGCCAGCAGCCTCAACCTGGGATTTCAAGAGACCCAGTACTTC; CDR3 protein: CASSLNLGFQETQYF
D gene: NA; clone size: NA; V gene: TRBV4-1; J gene: TRBJ2-5; CDR3 DNA: TGCGCCAGCAGCCAAGAGGGCGAGACCCAGTACTTC; CDR3 protein: CASSQEGETQYF